This T cell receptor (beta chain) stems from a study of T cells in localized non-small cell lung cancer. CDR3 size: 15 residues. The germline gives CDR1 SGHRS, CDR2 YFSETQ. The ends were cut back, 1 base at V and 2 bases at J, with 11 bases in the middle. Here immunoSEQ multiplex PCR was the method, and the copy in TCRdb shows in-frame clones only, minus some. Found here are around 41,000 clones, 70% to 90% of them singletons; the top ten hold approximately 6.9%. The receptor's source is a man between 35 and 75 years old with stage I lung adenocarcinoma. The sample here was peripheral blood, taken before any cancer treatment. The chain is built from TRBV5-1 and TRBJ2-3, with D possibly TRBD1 on 6 matching bases. CDR3 DNA sequence: TGCGCCAGCAGCTTGCAGGACAGAATCACAGATACGCAGTATTTT. Protein product: CASSLQDRITDTQYF.